This T cell receptor beta chain is drawn from a study of cytomegalovirus exposure and HLA in healthy donors. This table comes from immunoSEQ multiplex PCR, and its TCRdb copy is limited to in-frame clones, with some not included. The table lists around 120,000 clones, approximately 85% of them singletons, with around 5% in the top ten. The CDR3 totals 15 residues. V was trimmed by 4 bases and J by 0 bases, leaving 14 bases between them. Germline CDR1 and CDR2: SQVTM and ANQGSEA. The TCR sequence derives from a man aged 18 to 29 in good health and CMV-seronegative. V is TRBV29-1 and J is TRBJ2-3, with D hard to call. The sample comprised PBMCs. The CDR3 spells CSVASIDSSTDTQYF. The CDR3 nucleotides read TGCAGCGTTGCCTCCATAGACTCTAGCACAGATACGCAGTATTTT.